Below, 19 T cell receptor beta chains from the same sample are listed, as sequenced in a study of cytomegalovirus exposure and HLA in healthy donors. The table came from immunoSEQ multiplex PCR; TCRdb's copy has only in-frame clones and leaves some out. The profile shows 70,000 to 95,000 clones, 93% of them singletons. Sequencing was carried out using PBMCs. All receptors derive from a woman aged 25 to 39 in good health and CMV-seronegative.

The CDR3, as DNA: TGTGCCAGCTCATCCACAGGGGTCACCTACAATGAGCAGTTCTTC. It yields the protein CASSSTGVTYNEQFF. The chain is built from TRBV18 and TRBJ2-1; 7 nucleotides match TRBD1. Unmatched junction bases numbered 6, after V lost 5 bases and J lost 2 bases. Germline values: CDR1 KGHSH, CDR2 LQKENI. The CDR3 is made up of 15 amino acids.

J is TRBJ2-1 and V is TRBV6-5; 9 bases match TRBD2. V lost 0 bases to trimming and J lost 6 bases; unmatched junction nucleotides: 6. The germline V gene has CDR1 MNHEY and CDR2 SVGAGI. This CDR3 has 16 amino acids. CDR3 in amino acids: CASSYSRGAGGNEQFF. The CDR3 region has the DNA TGTGCCAGCAGTTACTCGCGGGGAGCGGGAGGCAATGAGCAGTTCTTC.

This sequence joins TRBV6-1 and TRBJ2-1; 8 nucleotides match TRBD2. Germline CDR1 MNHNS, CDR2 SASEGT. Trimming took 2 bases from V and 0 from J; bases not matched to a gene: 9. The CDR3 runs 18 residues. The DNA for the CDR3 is TGTGCCAGCAGTGAATGGGGGGTCCGGGGGGGCTCCTACAATGAGCAGTTCTTC. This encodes CASSEWGVRGGSYNEQFF.

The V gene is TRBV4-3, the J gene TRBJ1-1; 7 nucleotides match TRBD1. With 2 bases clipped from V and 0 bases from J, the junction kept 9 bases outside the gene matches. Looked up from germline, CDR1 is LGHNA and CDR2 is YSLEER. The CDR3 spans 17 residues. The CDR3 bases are TGCGCCAGCAGCCAAAAACAGGGGTTTAGGATGAACACTGAAGCTTTCTTT. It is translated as CASSQKQGFRMNTEAFF.

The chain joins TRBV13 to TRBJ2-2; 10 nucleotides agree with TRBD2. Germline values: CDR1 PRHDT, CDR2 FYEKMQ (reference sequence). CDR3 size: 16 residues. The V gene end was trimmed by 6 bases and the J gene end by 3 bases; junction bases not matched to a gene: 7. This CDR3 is CASRRVLAGDTGELFF. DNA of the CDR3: TGTGCCAGCAGGAGAGTTCTAGCGGGGGACACCGGGGAGCTGTTTTTT.

CDR3 amino acids: CASSSLAGGTYEQYF. In DNA form, the CDR3 reads TGCGCCAGCAGCTCCCTAGCGGGAGGGACCTACGAGCAGTACTTC. The chain employs TRBV5-1 and TRBJ2-7; 12 nucleotides agree with TRBD2. CDR3 length: 15 residues. Germline V gene sequence: CDR1 SGHRS, CDR2 YFSETQ. V trimming: 3 bases; J trimming: 2 bases; junction bases outside the gene matches: 3. Looking up the rest from reference TRBV5-1 and TRBJ2-7 gives the full variable domain: KAGVTQTPRYLIKTRGQQVTLSCSPISGHRSVSWYQQTPGQGLQFLFEYFSETQRNKGNFPGRFSGRQFSNSRSEMNVSTLELGDSALYLCASSSLAGGTYEQYFGPGTRLTVT.

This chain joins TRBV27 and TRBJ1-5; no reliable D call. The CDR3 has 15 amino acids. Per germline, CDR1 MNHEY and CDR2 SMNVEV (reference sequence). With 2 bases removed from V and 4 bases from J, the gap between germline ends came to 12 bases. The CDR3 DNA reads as TGTGCCAGCAGTTTAGGTGCAGGCCCTAATCAGCCCCAGCATTTT. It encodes CASSLGAGPNQPQHF.

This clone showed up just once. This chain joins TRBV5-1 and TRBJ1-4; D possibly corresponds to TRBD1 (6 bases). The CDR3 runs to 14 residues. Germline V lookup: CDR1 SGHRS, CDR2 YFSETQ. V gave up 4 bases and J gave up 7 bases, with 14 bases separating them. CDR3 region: CASSPTGLGEKLFF. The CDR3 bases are TGCGCCAGCAGCCCTACAGGGTTGGGTGAAAAACTGTTTTTT.

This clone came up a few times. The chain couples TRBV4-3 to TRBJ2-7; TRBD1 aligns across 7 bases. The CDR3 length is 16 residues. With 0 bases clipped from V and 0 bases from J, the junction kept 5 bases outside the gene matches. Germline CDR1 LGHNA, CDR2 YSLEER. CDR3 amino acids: CASSQEDRRSSYEQYF. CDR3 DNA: TGCGCCAGCAGCCAAGAGGACAGGAGGAGCTCCTACGAGCAGTACTTC.

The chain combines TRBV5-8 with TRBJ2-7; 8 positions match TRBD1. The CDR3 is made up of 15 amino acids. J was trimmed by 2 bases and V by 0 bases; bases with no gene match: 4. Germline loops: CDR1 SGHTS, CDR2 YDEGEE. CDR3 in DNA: TGTGCCAGCAGCTTGGCACAGGGGGTACCCTACGAGCAGTACTTC. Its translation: CASSLAQGVPYEQYF.

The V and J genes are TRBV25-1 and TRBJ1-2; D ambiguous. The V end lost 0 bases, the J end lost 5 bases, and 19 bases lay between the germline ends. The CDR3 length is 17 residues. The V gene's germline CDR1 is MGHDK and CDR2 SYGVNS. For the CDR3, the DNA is TGTGCCAGCAGTGAATATGGAGTCGGCAGACCAAGTTATGGCTACACCTTC. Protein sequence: CASSEYGVGRPSYGYTF.

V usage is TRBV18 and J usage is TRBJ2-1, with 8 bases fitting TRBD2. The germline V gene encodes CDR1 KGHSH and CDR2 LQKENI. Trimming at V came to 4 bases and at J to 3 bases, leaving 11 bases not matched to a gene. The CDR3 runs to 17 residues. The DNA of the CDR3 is TGTGCCAGCTCACGCCTCTTCCGGGAGGGGTACTACAATGAGCAGTTCTTC. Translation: CASSRLFREGYYNEQFF.

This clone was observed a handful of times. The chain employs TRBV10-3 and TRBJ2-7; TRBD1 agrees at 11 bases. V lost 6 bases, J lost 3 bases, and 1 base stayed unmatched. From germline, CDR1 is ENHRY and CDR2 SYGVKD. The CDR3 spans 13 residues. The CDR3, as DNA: TGTGCCATCAGAGGGACAGGGGGCTACGAGCAGTACTTC. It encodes CAIRGTGGYEQYF.

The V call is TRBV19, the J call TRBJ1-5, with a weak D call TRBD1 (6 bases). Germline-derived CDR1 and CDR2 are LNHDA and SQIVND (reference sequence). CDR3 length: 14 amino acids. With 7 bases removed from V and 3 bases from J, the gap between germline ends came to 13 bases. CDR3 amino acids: CASNPGGPNQPQHF. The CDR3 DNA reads TGTGCCAGTAACCCGGGGGGGCCCAATCAGCCCCAGCATTTT.

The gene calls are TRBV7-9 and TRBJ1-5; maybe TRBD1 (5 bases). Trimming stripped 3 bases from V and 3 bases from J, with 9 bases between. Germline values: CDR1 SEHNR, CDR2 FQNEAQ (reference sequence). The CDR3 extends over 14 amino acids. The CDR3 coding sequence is TGTGCCAGCAGCTTGGGCGGGGCCAATCAGCCCCAGCATTTT. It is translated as CASSLGGANQPQHF.

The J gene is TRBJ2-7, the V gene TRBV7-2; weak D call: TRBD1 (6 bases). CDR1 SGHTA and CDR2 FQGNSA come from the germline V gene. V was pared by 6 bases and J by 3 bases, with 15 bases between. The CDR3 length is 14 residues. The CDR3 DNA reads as TGTGCCAGCAGTCTTGGGGGCGTGATCTACGAGCAGTACTTC. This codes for CASSLGGVIYEQYF.

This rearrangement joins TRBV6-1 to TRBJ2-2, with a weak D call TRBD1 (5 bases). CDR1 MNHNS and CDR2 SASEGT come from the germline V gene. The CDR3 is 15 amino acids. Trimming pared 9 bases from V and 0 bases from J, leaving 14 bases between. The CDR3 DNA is TGTGCCAGTAAAGAAGGCAGGGCGAACACCGGGGAGCTGTTTTTT. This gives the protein CASKEGRANTGELFF.

CDR3 DNA sequence: TGTGCCAGCAGTTTCTCGGGGGGCCGGTCCTATAATTCACCCCTCCACTTT. The encoded protein is CASSFSGGRSYNSPLHF. V usage is TRBV27 and J usage is TRBJ1-6, with D perhaps TRBD1 (6 bases). V gave up 3 bases and J gave up 1 base, with 13 bases separating them. The germline V gene has CDR1 MNHEY and CDR2 SMNVEV (reference sequence). This CDR3 spans 17 amino acids.

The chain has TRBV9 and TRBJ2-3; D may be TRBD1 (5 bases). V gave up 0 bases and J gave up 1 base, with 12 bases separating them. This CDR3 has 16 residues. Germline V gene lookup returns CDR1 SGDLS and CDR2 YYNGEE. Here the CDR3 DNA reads TGTGCCAGCAGCGTAGAGGGGTTGTTGGGCACAGATACGCAGTATTTT. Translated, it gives CASSVEGLLGTDTQYF.